This T cell receptor beta chain was recorded in a study of B cell selection in AIRE deficiency. Profiled with immunoSEQ multiplex PCR; TCRdb holds only in-frame clones, not every one. The table includes approximately 25,000 clones, 95% to 96% detected once. CD4+CD127+ cells were sorted as the conventional CD4 T cells. This TCR came from a human donor in good health. Sequenced: CD4+CD127+ conventional T cells sorted from PBMCs.

The DNA for the CDR3 is TGTGCCAGTAGTGCCCATCCGGGACGGATTAACTATGGCTACACCTTC. Translated: CASSAHPGRINYGYTF. The J gene is TRBJ1-2, the V gene TRBV19; TRBD1 might be the D (5 bases). The V gene's germline CDR1 is LNHDA and CDR2 SQIVND (reference sequence). The CDR3 totals 16 residues. V was pared by 5 bases and J by 1 base, with 17 bases between.